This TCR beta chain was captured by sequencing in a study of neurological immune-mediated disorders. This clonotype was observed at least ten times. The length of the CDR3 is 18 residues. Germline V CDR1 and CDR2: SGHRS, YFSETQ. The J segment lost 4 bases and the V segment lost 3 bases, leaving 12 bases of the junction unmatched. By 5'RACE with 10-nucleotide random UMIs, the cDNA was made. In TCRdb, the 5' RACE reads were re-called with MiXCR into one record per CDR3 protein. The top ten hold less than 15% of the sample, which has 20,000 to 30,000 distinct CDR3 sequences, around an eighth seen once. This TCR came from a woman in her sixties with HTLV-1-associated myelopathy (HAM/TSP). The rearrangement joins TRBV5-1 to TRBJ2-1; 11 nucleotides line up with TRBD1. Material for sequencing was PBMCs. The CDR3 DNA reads TGCGCCAGCAGCTCCACACCTCTGGACAGGGGGCTTTACAATGAGCAGTTCTTC. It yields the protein CASSSTPLDRGLYNEQFF.